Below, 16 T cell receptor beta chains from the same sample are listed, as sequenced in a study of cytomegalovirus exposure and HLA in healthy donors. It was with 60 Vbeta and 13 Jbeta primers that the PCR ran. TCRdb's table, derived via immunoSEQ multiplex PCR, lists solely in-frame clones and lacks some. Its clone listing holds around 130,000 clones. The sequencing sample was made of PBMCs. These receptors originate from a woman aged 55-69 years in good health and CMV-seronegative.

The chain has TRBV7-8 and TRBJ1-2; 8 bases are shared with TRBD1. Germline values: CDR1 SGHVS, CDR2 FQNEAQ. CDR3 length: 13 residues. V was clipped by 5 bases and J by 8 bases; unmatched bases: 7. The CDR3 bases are TGTGCCAGCAGCCTCGGGACAGGCCAAGGCTACACCTTC. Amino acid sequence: CASSLGTGQGYTF.

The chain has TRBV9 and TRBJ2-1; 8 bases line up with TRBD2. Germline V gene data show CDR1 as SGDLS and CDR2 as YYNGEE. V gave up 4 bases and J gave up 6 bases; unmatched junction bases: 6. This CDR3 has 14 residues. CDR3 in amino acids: CASSISGTANEQFF. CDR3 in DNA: TGTGCCAGCAGCATTAGCGGGACGGCCAATGAGCAGTTCTTC.

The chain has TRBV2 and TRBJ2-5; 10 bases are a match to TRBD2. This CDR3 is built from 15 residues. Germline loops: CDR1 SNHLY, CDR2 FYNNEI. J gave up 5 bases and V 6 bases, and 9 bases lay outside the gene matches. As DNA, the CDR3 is TGTGCCAGCAGCGGACAGCGGGGGGGCTCGGAGACCCAGTACTTC. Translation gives CASSGQRGGSETQYF.

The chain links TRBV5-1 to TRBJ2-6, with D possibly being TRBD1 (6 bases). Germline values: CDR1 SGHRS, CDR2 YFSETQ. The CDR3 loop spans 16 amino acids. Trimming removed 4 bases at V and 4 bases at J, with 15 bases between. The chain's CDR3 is CASSLPTGTGANVLTF. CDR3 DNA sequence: TGCGCCAGCAGCCTCCCAACAGGGACCGGGGCCAACGTCCTGACTTTC. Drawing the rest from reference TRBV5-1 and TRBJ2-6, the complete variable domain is KAGVTQTPRYLIKTRGQQVTLSCSPISGHRSVSWYQQTPGQGLQFLFEYFSETQRNKGNFPGRFSGRQFSNSRSEMNVSTLELGDSALYLCASSLPTGTGANVLTFGAGSRLTVL.

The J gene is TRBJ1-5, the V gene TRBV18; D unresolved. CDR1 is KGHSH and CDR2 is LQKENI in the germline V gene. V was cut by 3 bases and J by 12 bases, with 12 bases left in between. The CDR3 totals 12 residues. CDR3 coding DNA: TGTGCCAGCTCACCGGGGAGCGGGGACCAGCATTTT. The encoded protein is CASSPGSGDQHF.

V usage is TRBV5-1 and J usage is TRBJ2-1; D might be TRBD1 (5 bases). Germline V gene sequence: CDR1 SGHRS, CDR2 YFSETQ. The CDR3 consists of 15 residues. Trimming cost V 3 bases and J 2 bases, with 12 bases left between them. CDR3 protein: CASSSGDSTYNEQFF. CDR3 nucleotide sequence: TGCGCCAGCAGCTCCGGAGACAGCACCTACAATGAGCAGTTCTTC.

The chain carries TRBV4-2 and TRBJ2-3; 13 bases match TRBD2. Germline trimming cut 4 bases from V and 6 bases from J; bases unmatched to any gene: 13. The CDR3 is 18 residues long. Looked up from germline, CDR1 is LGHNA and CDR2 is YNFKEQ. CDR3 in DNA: TGTGCCAGCAGCCCGCTTCTTTTACTAGCGGGAGGGGGTGATACGCAGTATTTT. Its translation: CASSPLLLLAGGGDTQYF.

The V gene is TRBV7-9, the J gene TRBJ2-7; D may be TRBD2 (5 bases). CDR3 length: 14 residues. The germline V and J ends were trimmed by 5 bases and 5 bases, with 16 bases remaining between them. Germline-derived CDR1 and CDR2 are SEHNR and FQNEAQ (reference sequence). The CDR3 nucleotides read TGTGCCAGCAGCAGTAGCCGAGGGCCCAACGAGCAGTACTTC. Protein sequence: CASSSSRGPNEQYF.

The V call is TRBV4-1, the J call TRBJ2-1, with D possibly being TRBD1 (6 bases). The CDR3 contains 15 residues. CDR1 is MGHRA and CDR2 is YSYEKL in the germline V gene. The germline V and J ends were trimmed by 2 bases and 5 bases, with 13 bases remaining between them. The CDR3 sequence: CASSQPGVRDNEQFF. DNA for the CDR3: TGCGCCAGCAGCCAACCAGGGGTGCGCGACAATGAGCAGTTCTTC.

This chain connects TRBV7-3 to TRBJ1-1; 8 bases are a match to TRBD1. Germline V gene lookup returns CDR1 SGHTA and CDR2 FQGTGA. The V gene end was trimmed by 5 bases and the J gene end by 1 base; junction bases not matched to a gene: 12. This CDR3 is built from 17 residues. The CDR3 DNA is TGTGCCAGCAGCCGGTTTGGCAGGGGGCGAGGGAACACTGAAGCTTTCTTT. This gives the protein CASSRFGRGRGNTEAFF.

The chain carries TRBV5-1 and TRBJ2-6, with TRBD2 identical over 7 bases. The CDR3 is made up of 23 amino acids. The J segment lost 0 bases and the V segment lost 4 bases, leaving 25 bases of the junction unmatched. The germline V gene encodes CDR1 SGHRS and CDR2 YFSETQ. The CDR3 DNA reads TGCGCCAGCAGCCGGGGGGTGGCCCGATCTAATTGGGGGGAAGGCTCTGGGGCCAACGTCCTGACTTTC. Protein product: CASSRGVARSNWGEGSGANVLTF.

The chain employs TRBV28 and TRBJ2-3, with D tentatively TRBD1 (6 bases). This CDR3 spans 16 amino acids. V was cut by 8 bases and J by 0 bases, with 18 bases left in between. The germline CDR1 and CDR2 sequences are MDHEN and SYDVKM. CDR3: CASGRGPTASTDTQYF. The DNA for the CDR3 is TGTGCCAGCGGCAGGGGCCCTACCGCTAGCACAGATACGCAGTATTTT. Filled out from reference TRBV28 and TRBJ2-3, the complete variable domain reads DVKVTQSSRYLVKRTGEKVFLECVQDMDHENMFWYRQDPGLGLRLIYFSYDVKMKEKGDIPEGYSVSREKKERFSLILESASTNQTSMYLCASGRGPTASTDTQYFGPGTRLTVL.

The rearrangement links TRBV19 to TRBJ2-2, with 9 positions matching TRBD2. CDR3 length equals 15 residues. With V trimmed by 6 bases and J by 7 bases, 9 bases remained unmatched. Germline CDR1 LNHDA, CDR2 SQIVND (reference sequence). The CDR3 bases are TGTGCCAGTAGCCCGGCGGGGGGGCCGAGCGGGGAGCTGTTTTTT. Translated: CASSPAGGPSGELFF. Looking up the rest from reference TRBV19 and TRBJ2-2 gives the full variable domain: DGGITQSPKYLFRKEGQNVTLSCEQNLNHDAMYWYRQDPGQGLRLIYYSQIVNDFQKGDIAEGYSVSREKKESFPLTVTSAQKNPTAFYLCASSPAGGPSGELFFGEGSRLTVL.

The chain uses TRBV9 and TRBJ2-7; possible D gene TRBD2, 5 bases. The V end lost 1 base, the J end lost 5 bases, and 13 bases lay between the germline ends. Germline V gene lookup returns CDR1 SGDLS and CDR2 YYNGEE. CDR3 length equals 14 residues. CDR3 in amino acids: CASSVTPGGDEQYF. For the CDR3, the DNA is TGTGCCAGCAGCGTAACCCCAGGAGGAGACGAGCAGTACTTC.

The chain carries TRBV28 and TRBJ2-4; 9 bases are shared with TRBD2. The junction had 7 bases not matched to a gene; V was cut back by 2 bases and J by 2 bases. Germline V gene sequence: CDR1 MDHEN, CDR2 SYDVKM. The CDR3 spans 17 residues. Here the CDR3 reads CASSLLFSGSTKNIQYF. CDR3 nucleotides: TGTGCCAGCAGTTTACTCTTTAGCGGGAGTACCAAAAACATTCAGTACTTC.

CDR3 sequence (DNA): TGCGCCAGCAGGTCTGAGAATAATTCACCCCTCCACTTT. Protein product: CASRSENNSPLHF. V usage is TRBV5-1 and J usage is TRBJ1-6; no clear D. V shed 5 bases and J shed 5 bases, with 8 bases lying between them. CDR1 is SGHRS, CDR2 YFSETQ, per germline. The CDR3 totals 13 residues. Complete variable domain (other parts from reference TRBV5-1 and TRBJ1-6): KAGVTQTPRYLIKTRGQQVTLSCSPISGHRSVSWYQQTPGQGLQFLFEYFSETQRNKGNFPGRFSGRQFSNSRSEMNVSTLELGDSALYLCASRSENNSPLHFGNGTRLTVT.